This T cell receptor (beta chain) derives from a study of T cells in Graves' hyperthyroidism and ophthalmopathy. It was RNA transcripts that yielded the amplified TCR beta CDR3 regions. HTBI primers were employed in a first-round RT-PCR of the TCR CDR3. TCRdb re-analysed the multiplex PCR reads in MiXCR, keeping a single row per CDR3 protein. In the table there are 700,000 or so distinct CDR3 sequences, about 17% of which are singletons. The CDR3 loop spans 14 amino acids. CDR1 is DFQATT and CDR2 is SNEGSKA in the germline V gene (reference sequence). Trimming took 1 base from V and 0 from J, leaving 8 bases between them. This clonotype turned up a few times.

The sequenced sample consisted of blood. The receptor's source is a man between 18 and 29 years old with Graves' hyperthyroidism. The chain combines TRBV20-1 with TRBJ2-3, with D uncertain. Written as DNA, the CDR3 is TGCAGTGCTAGAGCAGGCGCTAGCACAGATACGCAGTATTTT. It is translated as CSARAGASTDTQYF.